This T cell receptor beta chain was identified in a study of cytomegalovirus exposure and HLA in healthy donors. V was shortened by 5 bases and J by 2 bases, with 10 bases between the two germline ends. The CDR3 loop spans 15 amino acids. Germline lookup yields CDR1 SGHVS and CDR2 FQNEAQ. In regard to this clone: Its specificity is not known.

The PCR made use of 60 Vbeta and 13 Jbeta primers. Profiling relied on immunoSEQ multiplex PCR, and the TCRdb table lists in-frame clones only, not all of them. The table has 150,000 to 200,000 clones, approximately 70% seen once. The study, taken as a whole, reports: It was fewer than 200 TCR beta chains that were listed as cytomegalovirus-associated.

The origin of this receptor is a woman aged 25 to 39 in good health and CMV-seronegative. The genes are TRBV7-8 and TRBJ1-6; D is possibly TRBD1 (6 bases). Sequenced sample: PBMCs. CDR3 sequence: CASSNRDTYNSPLHF. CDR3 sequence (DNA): TGTGCCAGCAGCAACCGGGACACCTATAATTCACCCCTCCACTTT.